This TCR beta chain was sequenced during a study of T cells in Graves' hyperthyroidism and ophthalmopathy. On the study more broadly: Blood was drawn when the patient was first diagnosed and still untreated.

Source material for PBMCs was less than 12 ml fresh peripheral blood. Trimming took off 5 bases at V and 9 bases at J, with 11 bases between the two ends. This CDR3 has 12 residues. Per germline, CDR1 SEHNR and CDR2 FQNEAQ (reference sequence). Study-level findings and limits: Most thyroid-expanded clonotypes above 0.001 were also found in blood.

TCR beta CDR3 regions were amplified from RNA. The TCR CDR3 was amplified in a first-round RT-PCR using the HTBI primer set. TCRdb fed the multiplex PCR reads into MiXCR, producing one record per CDR3 protein. The sample holds some 350,000 distinct CDR3 sequences, 12% to 15% seen once. This clonotype has at least ten counts. What it binds is not known. This sequence originates from a middle-aged woman with Graves' ophthalmopathy. Sequencing input: blood. The V and J genes are TRBV7-9 and TRBJ2-1; D is perhaps TRBD1 or TRBD2 (5 bases each). The CDR3 region has the DNA TGTGCCAGCAGCCCCACTAGGGGTGAGCAGTTCTTC. As protein: CASSPTRGEQFF.